One sample yielded the 25 T cell receptor beta chains listed below, sequenced in a study of T cell responses to AZD1222 COVID-19 vaccine. Sequencing used immunoSEQ multiplex PCR; TCRdb keeps in-frame clones, though not all of them. Counted here are about 120,000 clones, 91% occurring once; the ten biggest clones make up approximately 4.8%. The material sequenced was peripheral blood, taken on day 0 of AZD1222 vaccination. The receptors shown here come from an adult in good health.

The chain employs TRBV28 and TRBJ1-1; no firm D call. Trimming took off 3 bases at V and 8 bases at J, with 10 bases between the two ends. Germline V CDR1 and CDR2: MDHEN, SYDVKM. The CDR3 extends over 12 amino acids. The CDR3 reads CASSFTGPEAFF. The CDR3 DNA reads as TGTGCCAGCAGTTTTACCGGACCCGAAGCTTTCTTT.

The chain is built from TRBV6-2 or TRBV6-3 and TRBJ1-2; TRBD1 is a possible D gene (5 bases). In germline, CDR1 is MNHEY, CDR2 SVGEGT. The CDR3 consists of 13 residues. The ends were cut back, 4 bases at V and 2 bases at J, with 8 bases in the middle. The CDR3 nucleotides are TGTGCCAGCAGTTCGACAGTCAACTATGGCTACACCTTC. Its translation is CASSSTVNYGYTF.

The rearrangement uses TRBV24-1 and TRBJ1-5; D perhaps matches TRBD1 (6 bases). Germline assignment: CDR1 KGHDR and CDR2 SFDVKD. This CDR3 region has 14 residues. V lost 5 bases and J 4 bases, leaving 11 bases between the germline ends. DNA of the CDR3: TGTGCCACCAGTGCTGGACAGTTTAATCAGCCCCAGCATTTT. The encoded protein is CATSAGQFNQPQHF.

The genes are TRBV12-3 or TRBV12-4 and TRBJ2-7; D perhaps matches TRBD1 (6 bases). The V gene lost 0 bases and the J gene lost 3 bases, with 6 bases spanning the gap. The CDR3 spans 13 residues. The CDR3 loop is CASSLAGHYEQYF. The CDR3 region has the DNA TGTGCCAGCAGTTTAGCGGGACACTACGAGCAGTACTTC.

The rearrangement links TRBV9 to TRBJ2-7; D gene uncertain. V lost 1 base, J lost 2 bases, and 10 bases lay in between. The CDR3 has 14 amino acids. Germline CDR1 SGDLS, CDR2 YYNGEE. The CDR3, as DNA: TGTGCCAGCAGCGTACGGGCCACGGCCTACGAGCAGTACTTC. This translates into CASSVRATAYEQYF.

The rearrangement links TRBV5-1 to TRBJ1-4; D possibly corresponds to TRBD1 (5 bases). Trimming stripped 0 bases from V and 6 bases from J, with 12 bases between. The germline V gene encodes CDR1 SGHRS and CDR2 YFSETQ. The CDR3 has 15 amino acids. CDR3 sequence (DNA): TGCGCCAGCAGCTTGGGTGCAGGGCTTGATGAAAAACTGTTTTTT. Translation: CASSLGAGLDEKLFF.

This chain links TRBV6-5 with TRBJ1-5; possible D gene TRBD1, 5 bases. The germline V gene encodes CDR1 MNHEY and CDR2 SVGAGI. The ends were cut back, 6 bases at V and 7 bases at J, with 13 bases in the middle. CDR3 size: 13 residues. CDR3 DNA: TGTGCCAGCAGCACGGGGAGGGGACAGCCCCAGCATTTT. Amino acids: CASSTGRGQPQHF.

This clone showed up just once. The gene calls are TRBV2 and TRBJ2-7; D gene uncertain. Looked up from germline, CDR1 is SNHLY and CDR2 is FYNNEI. The CDR3 consists of 13 residues. Trimming stripped 2 bases from V and 6 bases from J, with 11 bases between. The CDR3 nucleotides read TGTGCCAGCAGTGAACGGCAGCCCGGCGAGCAGTACTTC. The encoded protein is CASSERQPGEQYF.

The V and J genes are TRBV3-1 (or the pseudogene TRBV3-2) and TRBJ2-3; either TRBD1 or TRBD2 may fit D (6 bases each). CDR1 and CDR2 (germline): LGHDT, YNNKEL (reference sequence). Between the trimmed V and J ends, which lost 5 bases and 6 bases, there was a span of 15 bases. The CDR3 totals 14 residues. The CDR3 nucleotides read TGTGCCAGCAGCAAAAGGGGGGCAGGGGATACGCAGTATTTT. This codes for CASSKRGAGDTQYF.

The rearrangement links TRBV6-1 to TRBJ1-2, with D perhaps matching TRBD1 (5 bases). This CDR3 is built from 13 residues. V lost 3 bases and J 7 bases, leaving 12 bases between the germline ends. Germline CDR1 MNHNS, CDR2 SASEGT. The CDR3 sequence is CASSDYTGGGYTF. Written as DNA, the CDR3 is TGTGCCAGCAGTGATTACACAGGCGGTGGCTACACCTTC.

This rearrangement joins TRBV10-1 to TRBJ1-4; no clear D. CDR1 is WNHNN and CDR2 is SYGVQD in the germline V gene (reference sequence). The CDR3 spans 15 residues. V lost 6 bases to trimming and J lost 0 bases, with 11 bases between them. CDR3 protein: CASRPWIATNEKLFF. The CDR3 DNA reads TGCGCCAGCAGGCCGTGGATAGCAACTAATGAAAAACTGTTTTTT.

The chain is built from TRBV11-2 and TRBJ2-3; no definite D call. Germline V gene lookup returns CDR1 SGHAT and CDR2 FQNNGV. Trimming took off 5 bases at V and 1 base at J, with 13 bases between the two ends. The CDR3 is 15 amino acids. CDR3 residues: CASSPIPLGTDTQYF. As DNA, the CDR3 is TGTGCCAGCAGCCCCATTCCCCTGGGCACAGATACGCAGTATTTT.

The V gene is TRBV3-1 (or the pseudogene TRBV3-2), the J gene TRBJ1-2, with D possibly matching TRBD1 (6 bases). Trimming cost V 4 bases and J 4 bases, with 10 bases left between them. There are 13 residues in the CDR3. Germline V gene sequence: CDR1 LGHDT, CDR2 YNNKEL (reference sequence). The CDR3 protein is CASSPGQSYGYTF. The CDR3 coding sequence is TGTGCCAGCAGCCCTGGACAGTCCTATGGCTACACCTTC.

The chain combines TRBV28 with TRBJ1-1; possible D gene TRBD1, 6 bases. This CDR3 region has 16 residues. The V end was cut by 5 bases, the J end by 0 bases, with 16 bases between. Germline CDR1 and CDR2: MDHEN and SYDVKM. CDR3 protein: CASSITGRRLNTEAFF. In DNA form, the CDR3 reads TGTGCCAGCAGTATTACAGGGCGCCGGCTGAACACTGAAGCTTTCTTT.

This clone has just a few counts. The V and J genes are TRBV3-1 (or the pseudogene TRBV3-2) and TRBJ1-2; a weak D match, TRBD1 (5 bases). The germline CDR1 and CDR2 sequences are LGHDT and YNNKEL (reference sequence). The CDR3 has 13 residues. The V end lost 5 bases, the J end lost 0 bases, and 7 bases lay between the germline ends. The CDR3 loop is CASSGGANYGYTF. CDR3 nucleotides: TGTGCCAGCAGCGGGGGGGCTAACTATGGCTACACCTTC.

This sequence joins TRBV7-9 and TRBJ1-1, with D possibly TRBD1 on 5 matching bases. CDR1 and CDR2 from the germline V gene are SEHNR and FQNEAQ (reference sequence). This CDR3 is built from 15 residues. The V end was cut by 7 bases, the J end by 0 bases, with 15 bases between. The CDR3 loop is CASTNPGGVNTEAFF. As DNA, the CDR3 is TGTGCCAGCACAAACCCCGGGGGGGTGAACACTGAAGCTTTCTTT.

The genes are TRBV4-1 and TRBJ2-7, with D perhaps TRBD2 (5 bases). CDR3 size: 13 residues. The germline V gene has CDR1 MGHRA and CDR2 YSYEKL. V lost 0 bases and J 3 bases, leaving 6 bases between the germline ends. CDR3 sequence reads: CASSQDGVYEQYF. CDR3 coding DNA: TGCGCCAGCAGCCAAGACGGGGTCTACGAGCAGTACTTC.

V usage is TRBV4-3 and J usage is TRBJ2-1; D call uncertain. This CDR3 has 15 residues. CDR1 LGHNA and CDR2 YSLEER come from the germline V gene. V was cut by 4 bases and J by 2 bases, with 12 bases left in between. This chain's CDR3 is CASSPLSDPYNEQFF. DNA for the CDR3: TGCGCCAGCAGCCCACTGTCGGACCCCTACAATGAGCAGTTCTTC.

The J gene is TRBJ2-4, the V gene TRBV10-3, with D perhaps matching TRBD2 (7 bases). Germline values: CDR1 ENHRY, CDR2 SYGVKD. There are 15 residues in the CDR3. The V end lost 8 bases, the J end lost 5 bases, and 19 bases lay between the germline ends. For the CDR3, the DNA is TGTGCCATCTCCGCGAGGGGGGCGGGAGAAAACATTCAGTACTTC. Translating it yields CAISARGAGENIQYF.

The V gene is TRBV2, the J gene TRBJ2-2, with D hard to call. CDR1 and CDR2 from the germline V gene are SNHLY and FYNNEI. This CDR3 is built from 15 residues. Between the trimmed V and J ends, which lost 3 bases and 0 bases, there was a span of 8 bases. The CDR3 is CASSDHPPNTGELFF. The CDR3 DNA reads TGTGCCAGCAGTGACCACCCCCCGAACACCGGGGAGCTGTTTTTT.

Here the CDR3 DNA reads TGTGCCAGTAGGGAGTTTGTGGGTCATTCACCCCTCCACTTT. Protein sequence: CASREFVGHSPLHF. The rearrangement links TRBV19 to TRBJ1-6; D ambiguous. CDR3 length: 14 residues. Trimming stripped 6 bases from V and 8 bases from J, with 14 bases between. CDR1 LNHDA and CDR2 SQIVND come from the germline V gene (reference sequence).

Only one count was recorded for this clone. The rearrangement links TRBV5-4 to TRBJ2-5, with a possible D match to TRBD2 (6 bases). The CDR3 covers 15 residues. Germline CDR1 reads SGHNT; CDR2 reads YYREEE (reference sequence). Trimming pared 2 bases from V and 5 bases from J, leaving 16 bases between. The CDR3 bases are TGTGCCAGCAGCTTACCGGGACTCCGGTCCGAGACCCAGTACTTC. Protein: CASSLPGLRSETQYF.

The CDR3 DNA is TGTGCCAGCAGCCCGCCTGGCGGGGGGAAATACAATGAGCAGTTCTTC. Its translation: CASSPPGGGKYNEQFF. The gene calls are TRBV9 and TRBJ2-1, with 8 bases lining up with TRBD2. Germline values: CDR1 SGDLS, CDR2 YYNGEE. V gave up 4 bases and J gave up 4 bases; unmatched junction bases: 10. CDR3 length equals 16 residues.

This clone was found once. The rearrangement joins TRBV4-3 to TRBJ1-1; D not resolved. This CDR3 contains 11 residues. Trimming cost V 2 bases and J 2 bases, with 0 bases left between them. Germline V gene sequence: CDR1 LGHNA, CDR2 YSLEER. CDR3 coding DNA: TGCGCCAGCAGCCAAAACACTGAAGCTTTCTTT. It is translated as CASSQNTEAFF.

This chain links TRBV7-2 with TRBJ2-7, with D perhaps assigned TRBD1 or TRBD2 (5 bases each). CDR1 SGHTA and CDR2 FQGNSA come from the germline V gene. Trimming shortened V by 3 bases and J by 0 bases, and 9 bases separated the two germline ends. The CDR3 length is 14 residues. This chain's CDR3 is CASSLTGTSYEQYF. The CDR3 nucleotides read TGTGCCAGCAGCTTGACCGGGACCTCCTACGAGCAGTACTTC.